A single TCR beta chain is shown here with its context. The PCR contained 60 Vbeta and 13 Jbeta primers. The assay was immunoSEQ multiplex PCR, and TCRdb's table has in-frame clones only and misses some. The sample lists about 140,000 clones, 80% occurring once. The entry originates in a study of cytomegalovirus exposure and HLA in healthy donors. Germline CDR1 KGHSH, CDR2 LQKENI. With 1 base removed from V and 0 bases from J, the gap between germline ends came to 15 bases. CDR3 length equals 17 residues. The rearrangement uses TRBV18 and TRBJ1-1, with D maybe TRBD1 (5 bases). The specimen sequenced was PBMCs. The sequence was collected from a man aged 35-49 years in good health and CMV-seronegative. Here the CDR3 reads CASSPQSGPGMNTEAFF. CDR3 in DNA: TGTGCCAGCTCACCACAGTCAGGGCCAGGAATGAACACTGAAGCTTTCTTT.